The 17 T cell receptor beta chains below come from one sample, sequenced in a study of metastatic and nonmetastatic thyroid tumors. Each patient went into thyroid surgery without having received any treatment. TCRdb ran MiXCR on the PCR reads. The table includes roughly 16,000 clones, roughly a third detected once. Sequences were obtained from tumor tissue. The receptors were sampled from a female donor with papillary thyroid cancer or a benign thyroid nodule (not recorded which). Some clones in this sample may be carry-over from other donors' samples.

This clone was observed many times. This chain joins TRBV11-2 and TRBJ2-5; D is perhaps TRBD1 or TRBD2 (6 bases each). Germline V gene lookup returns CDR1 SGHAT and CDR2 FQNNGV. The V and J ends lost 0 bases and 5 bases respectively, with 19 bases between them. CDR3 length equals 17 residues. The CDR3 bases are TGTGCCAGCAGCTTAGAGGGGGGCTCGGGAAGTGATGAGACCCAGTACTTC. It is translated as CASSLEGGSGSDETQYF.

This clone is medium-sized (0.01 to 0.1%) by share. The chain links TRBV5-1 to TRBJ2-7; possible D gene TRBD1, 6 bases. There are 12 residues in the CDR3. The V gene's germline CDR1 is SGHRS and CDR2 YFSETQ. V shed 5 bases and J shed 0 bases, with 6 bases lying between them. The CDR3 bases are TGCGCCAGCAGGGACAGCTCCTACGAGCAGTACTTC. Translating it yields CASRDSSYEQYF. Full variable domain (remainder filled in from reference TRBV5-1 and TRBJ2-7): KAGVTQTPRYLIKTRGQQVTLSCSPISGHRSVSWYQQTPGQGLQFLFEYFSETQRNKGNFPGRFSGRQFSNSRSEMNVSTLELGDSALYLCASRDSSYEQYFGPGTRLTVT.

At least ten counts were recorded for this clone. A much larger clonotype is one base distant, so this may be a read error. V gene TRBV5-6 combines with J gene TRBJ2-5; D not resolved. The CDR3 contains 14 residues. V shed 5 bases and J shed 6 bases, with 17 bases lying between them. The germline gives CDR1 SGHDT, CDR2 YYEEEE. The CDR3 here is CASSRRPLGKTQYF. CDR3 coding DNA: TGTGCCAGCAGTCGTCGGCCGTTGGGGAAGACCCAGTACTTC.

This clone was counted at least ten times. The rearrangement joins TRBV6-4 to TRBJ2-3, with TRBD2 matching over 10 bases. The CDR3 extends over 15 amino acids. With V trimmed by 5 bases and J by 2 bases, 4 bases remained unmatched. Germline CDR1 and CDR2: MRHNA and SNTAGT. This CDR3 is CASSLLAGSTDTQYF. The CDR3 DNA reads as TGTGCCAGCAGTTTACTAGCGGGGTCCACAGATACGCAGTATTTT.

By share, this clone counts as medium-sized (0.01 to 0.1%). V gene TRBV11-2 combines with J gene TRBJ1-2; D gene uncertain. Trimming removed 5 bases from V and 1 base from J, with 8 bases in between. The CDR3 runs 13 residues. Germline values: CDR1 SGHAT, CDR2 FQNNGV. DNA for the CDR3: TGTGCCAGCAGCCTTCCTGGTAACTATGGCTACACCTTC. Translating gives CASSLPGNYGYTF.

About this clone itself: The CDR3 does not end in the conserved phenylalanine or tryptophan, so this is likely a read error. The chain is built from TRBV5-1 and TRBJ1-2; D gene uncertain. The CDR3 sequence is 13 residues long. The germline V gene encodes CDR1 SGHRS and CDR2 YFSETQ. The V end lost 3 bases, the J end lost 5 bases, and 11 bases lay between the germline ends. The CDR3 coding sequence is TGCGCCAGCAGCTGGTCCGTGTATTATGGCTACACCATC. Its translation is CASSWSVYYGYTI.

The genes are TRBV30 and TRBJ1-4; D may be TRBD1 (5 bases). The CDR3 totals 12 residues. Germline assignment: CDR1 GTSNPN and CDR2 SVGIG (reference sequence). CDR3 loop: CAWVGQDEKLFF. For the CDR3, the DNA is TGTGCTTGGGTGGGGCAAGACGAAAAACTGTTTTTT.

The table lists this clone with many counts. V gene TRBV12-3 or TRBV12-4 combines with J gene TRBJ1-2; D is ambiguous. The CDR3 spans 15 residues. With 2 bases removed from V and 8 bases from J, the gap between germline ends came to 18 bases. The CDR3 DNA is TGTGCCAGCAGTTTAAATGCCGCCAGTCCTCGGGGCTACACCTTC. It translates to CASSLNAASPRGYTF.

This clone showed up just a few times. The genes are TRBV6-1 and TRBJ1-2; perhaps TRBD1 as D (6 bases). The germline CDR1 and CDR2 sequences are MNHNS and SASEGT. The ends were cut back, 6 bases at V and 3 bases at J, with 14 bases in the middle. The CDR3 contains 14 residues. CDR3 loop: CASRAQGKDYGYTF. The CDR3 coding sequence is TGTGCCAGCAGAGCTCAGGGGAAGGACTATGGCTACACCTTC.

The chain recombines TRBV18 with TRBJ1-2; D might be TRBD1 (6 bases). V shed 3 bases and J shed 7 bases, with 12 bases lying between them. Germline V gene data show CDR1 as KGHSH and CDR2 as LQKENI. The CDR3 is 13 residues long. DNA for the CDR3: TGTGCCAGCTCACCTACAGGGATTCGTGGCTACACCTTC. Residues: CASSPTGIRGYTF.

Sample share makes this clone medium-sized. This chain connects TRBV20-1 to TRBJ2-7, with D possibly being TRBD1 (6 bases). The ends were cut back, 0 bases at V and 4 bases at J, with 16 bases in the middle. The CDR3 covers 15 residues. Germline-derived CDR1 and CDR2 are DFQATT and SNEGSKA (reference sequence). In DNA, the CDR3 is TGCAGTGCTAGAGATCGCACAGGGAGTTGGTACGAGCAGTACTTC. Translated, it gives CSARDRTGSWYEQYF.

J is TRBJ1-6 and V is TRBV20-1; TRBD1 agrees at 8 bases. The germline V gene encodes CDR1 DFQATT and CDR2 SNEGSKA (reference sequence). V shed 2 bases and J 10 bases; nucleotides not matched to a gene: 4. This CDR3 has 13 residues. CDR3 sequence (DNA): TGCAGTGCTAGACAGGGGGCAGGGTCACCCCTCCACTTT. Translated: CSARQGAGSPLHF.

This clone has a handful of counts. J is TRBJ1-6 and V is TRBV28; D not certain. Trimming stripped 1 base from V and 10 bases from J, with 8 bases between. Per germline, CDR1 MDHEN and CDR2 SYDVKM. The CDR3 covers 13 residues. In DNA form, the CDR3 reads TGTGCCAGCAGTTTATTGTCGGAGTCACCCCTCCACTTT. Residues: CASSLLSESPLHF.

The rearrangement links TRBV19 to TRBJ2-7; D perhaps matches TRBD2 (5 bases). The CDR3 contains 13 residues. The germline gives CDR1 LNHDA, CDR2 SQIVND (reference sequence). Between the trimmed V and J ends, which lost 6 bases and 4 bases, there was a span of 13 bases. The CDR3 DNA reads TGTGCCAGTAGGATTGACTACGGTTACGAGCAGTACGTC. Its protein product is CASRIDYGYEQYV.

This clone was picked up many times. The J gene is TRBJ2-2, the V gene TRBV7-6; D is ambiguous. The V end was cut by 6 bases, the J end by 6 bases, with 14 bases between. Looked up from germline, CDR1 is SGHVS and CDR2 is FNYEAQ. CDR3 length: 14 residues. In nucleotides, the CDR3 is TGTGCCAGCAGGCTAGGTCCTGGTCCCGGGGAGCTGTTTTTT. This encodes CASRLGPGPGELFF.

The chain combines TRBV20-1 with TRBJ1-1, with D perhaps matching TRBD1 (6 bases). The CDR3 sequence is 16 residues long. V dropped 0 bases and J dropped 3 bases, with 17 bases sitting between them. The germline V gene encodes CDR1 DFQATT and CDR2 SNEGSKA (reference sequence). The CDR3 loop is CSARDVQSPGDTEAFF. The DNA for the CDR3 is TGCAGTGCTAGAGATGTTCAGAGCCCAGGGGACACTGAAGCTTTCTTT.

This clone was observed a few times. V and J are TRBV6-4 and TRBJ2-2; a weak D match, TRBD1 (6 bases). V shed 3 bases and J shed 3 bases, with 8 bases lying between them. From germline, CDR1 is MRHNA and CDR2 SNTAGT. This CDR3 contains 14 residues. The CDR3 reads CASSEGTHTGELFF. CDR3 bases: TGTGCCAGCAGTGAAGGGACACACACCGGGGAGCTGTTTTTT.